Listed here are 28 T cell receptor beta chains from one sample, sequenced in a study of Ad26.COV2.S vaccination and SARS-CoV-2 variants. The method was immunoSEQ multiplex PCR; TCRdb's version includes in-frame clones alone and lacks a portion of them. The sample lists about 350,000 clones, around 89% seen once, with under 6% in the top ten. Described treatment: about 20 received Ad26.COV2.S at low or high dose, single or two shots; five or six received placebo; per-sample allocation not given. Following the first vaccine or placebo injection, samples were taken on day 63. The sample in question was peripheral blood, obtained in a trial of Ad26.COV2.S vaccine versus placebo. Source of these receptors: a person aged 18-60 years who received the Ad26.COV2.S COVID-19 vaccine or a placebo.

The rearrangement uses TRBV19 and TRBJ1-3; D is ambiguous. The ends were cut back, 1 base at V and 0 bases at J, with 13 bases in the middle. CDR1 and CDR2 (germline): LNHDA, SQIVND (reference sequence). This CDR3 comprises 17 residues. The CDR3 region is CASSIGPDGYSGNTIYF. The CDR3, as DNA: TGTGCCAGTAGTATAGGACCGGACGGCTACTCTGGAAACACCATATATTTT.

The CDR3: CASSEGIYNSPLHF. The CDR3 bases are TGTGCCAGCAGTGAAGGGATCTATAATTCACCCCTCCACTTT. V and J are TRBV2 and TRBJ1-6; the D is unclear. Germline lookup yields CDR1 SNHLY and CDR2 FYNNEI. The V and J ends lost 1 base and 3 bases respectively, with 4 bases between them. The CDR3 consists of 14 residues.

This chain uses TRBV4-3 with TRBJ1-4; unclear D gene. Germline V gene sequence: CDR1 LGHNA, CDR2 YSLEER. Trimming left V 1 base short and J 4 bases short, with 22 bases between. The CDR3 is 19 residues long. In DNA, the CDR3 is TGCGCCAGCAGCCAAGCTCTCACCCACGGGCAGTCCGATAATGAAAAACTGTTTTTT. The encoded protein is CASSQALTHGQSDNEKLFF.

The CDR3 DNA reads TGCGCCAGCAGCCAAGATATTCGGGAGGGTAATGAGCAGTTCTTC. Translation gives CASSQDIREGNEQFF. V and J are TRBV4-1 and TRBJ2-1; TRBD2 aligns across 8 bases. Germline V gene sequence: CDR1 MGHRA, CDR2 YSYEKL. The J segment lost 7 bases and the V segment lost 0 bases, leaving 5 bases of the junction unmatched. The CDR3 extends over 15 amino acids.

The CDR3 nucleotides are TGTGCCAGCAGCTTAATGGGATTGAGACATTGGAACACTGAAGCTTTCTTT. It encodes CASSLMGLRHWNTEAFF. The chain joins TRBV7-9 to TRBJ1-1; D remains ambiguous. Germline-derived CDR1 and CDR2 are SEHNR and FQNEAQ (reference sequence). V lost 2 bases and J 1 base, leaving 17 bases between the germline ends. This CDR3 is 17 amino acids long.

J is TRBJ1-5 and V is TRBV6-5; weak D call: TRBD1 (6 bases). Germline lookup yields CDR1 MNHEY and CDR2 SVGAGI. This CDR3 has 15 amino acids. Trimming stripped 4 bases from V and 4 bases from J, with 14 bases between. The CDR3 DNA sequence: TGTGCCAGCAGTTCACAGGGTAGCGGAAATCAGCCCCAGCATTTT. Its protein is CASSSQGSGNQPQHF.

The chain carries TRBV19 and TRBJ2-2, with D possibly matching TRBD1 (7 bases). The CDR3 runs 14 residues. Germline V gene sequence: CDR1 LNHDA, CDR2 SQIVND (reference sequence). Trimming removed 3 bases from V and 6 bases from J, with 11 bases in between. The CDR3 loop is CASSIFRGAGELFF. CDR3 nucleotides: TGTGCCAGTAGTATTTTCAGGGGGGCCGGGGAGCTGTTTTTT.

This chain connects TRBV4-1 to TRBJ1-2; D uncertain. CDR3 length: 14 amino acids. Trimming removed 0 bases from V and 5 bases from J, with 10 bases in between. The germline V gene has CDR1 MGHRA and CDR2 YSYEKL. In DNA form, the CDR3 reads TGCGCCAGCAGCCAAGATCTGGGTGTGTATGGCTACACCTTC. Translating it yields CASSQDLGVYGYTF.

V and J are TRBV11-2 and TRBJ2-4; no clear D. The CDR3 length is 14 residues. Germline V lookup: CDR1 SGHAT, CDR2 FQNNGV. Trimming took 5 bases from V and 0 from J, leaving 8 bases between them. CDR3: CASSRLQAKNIQYF. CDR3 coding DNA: TGTGCCAGCAGCCGTCTACAAGCCAAAAACATTCAGTACTTC.

This chain's CDR3 is CASSPGTSGSYEQYF. In DNA form, the CDR3 reads TGTGCCAGCAGTCCCGGGACTAGCGGGAGCTACGAGCAGTACTTC. This chain joins TRBV2 and TRBJ2-7; TRBD2 matches at 14 bases. CDR1 is SNHLY and CDR2 is FYNNEI in the germline V gene. This CDR3 has 15 residues. V gave up 5 bases and J gave up 3 bases; unmatched junction bases: 3.

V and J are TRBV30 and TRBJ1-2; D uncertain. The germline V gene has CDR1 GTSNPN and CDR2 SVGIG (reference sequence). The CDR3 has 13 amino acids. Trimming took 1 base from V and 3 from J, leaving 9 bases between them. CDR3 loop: CAWSEQQYYGYTF. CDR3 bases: TGTGCCTGGAGTGAACAACAGTACTATGGCTACACCTTC.

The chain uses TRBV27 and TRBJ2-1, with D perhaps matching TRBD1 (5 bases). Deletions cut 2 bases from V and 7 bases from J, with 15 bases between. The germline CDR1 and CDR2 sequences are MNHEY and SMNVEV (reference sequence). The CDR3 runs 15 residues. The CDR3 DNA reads TGTGCCAGCAGTTTACATCAGGGTCAGAAGAATGAGCAGTTCTTC. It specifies CASSLHQGQKNEQFF.

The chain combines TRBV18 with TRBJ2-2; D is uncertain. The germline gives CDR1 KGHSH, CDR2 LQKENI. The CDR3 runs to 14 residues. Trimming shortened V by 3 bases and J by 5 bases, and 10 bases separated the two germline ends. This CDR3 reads CASSPPTRTGELFF. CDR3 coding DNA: TGTGCCAGCTCACCTCCGACTCGGACCGGGGAGCTGTTTTTT.

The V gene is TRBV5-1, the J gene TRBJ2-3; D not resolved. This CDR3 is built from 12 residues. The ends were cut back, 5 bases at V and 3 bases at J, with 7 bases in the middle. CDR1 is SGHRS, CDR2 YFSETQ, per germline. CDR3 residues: CASRLVTDTQYF. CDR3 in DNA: TGCGCCAGCAGACTGGTTACAGATACGCAGTATTTT.

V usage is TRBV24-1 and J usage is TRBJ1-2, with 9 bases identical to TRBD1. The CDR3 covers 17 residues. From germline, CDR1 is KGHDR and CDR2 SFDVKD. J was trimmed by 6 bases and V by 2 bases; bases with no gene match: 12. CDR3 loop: CATSDSGTGLGGNGYTF. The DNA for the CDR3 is TGTGCCACCAGTGATTCCGGGACAGGGCTCGGCGGCAATGGCTACACCTTC.

The CDR3 reads CASSSQGGYTF. The CDR3 coding sequence is TGTGCCAGCAGTTCTCAGGGTGGCTACACCTTC. The rearrangement uses TRBV12-3 or TRBV12-4 and TRBJ1-2; tentative D call: TRBD1 (5 bases). V lost 4 bases and J 7 bases, leaving 7 bases between the germline ends. CDR3 length: 11 residues.

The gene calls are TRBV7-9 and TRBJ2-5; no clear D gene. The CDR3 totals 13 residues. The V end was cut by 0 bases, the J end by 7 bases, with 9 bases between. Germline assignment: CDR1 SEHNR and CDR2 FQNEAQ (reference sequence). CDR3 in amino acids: CASSLASPWTQYF. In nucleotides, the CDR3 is TGTGCCAGCAGCTTAGCTTCCCCTTGGACCCAGTACTTC.

The CDR3 DNA reads as TGTGCCAGCAGCACGCCCGGGACAGGAAATTCACCCCTCCACTTT. It translates to CASSTPGTGNSPLHF. This sequence joins TRBV5-4 and TRBJ1-6, with 8 bases that match TRBD1. V dropped 4 bases and J dropped 7; count of bases not matched to a gene: 7. The CDR3 consists of 15 residues. CDR1 is SGHNT, CDR2 YYREEE, per germline (reference sequence). The full variable domain, in which reference TRBV5-4 and TRBJ1-6 provide the parts outside the CDR3, is ETGVTQSPTHLIKTRGQQVTLRCSSQSGHNTVSWYQQALGQGPQFIFQYYREEENGRGNFPPRFSGLQFPNYSSELNVNALELDDSALYLCASSTPGTGNSPLHFGNGTRLTVT.

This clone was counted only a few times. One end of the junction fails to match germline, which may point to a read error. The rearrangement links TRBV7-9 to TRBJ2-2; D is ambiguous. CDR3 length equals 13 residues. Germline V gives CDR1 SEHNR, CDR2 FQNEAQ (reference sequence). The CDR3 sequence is CASSVANTGELFF. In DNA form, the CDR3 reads TGTGCCAGCAGCGTAGCGAACACCGGGGAGCTGTTTTTT.

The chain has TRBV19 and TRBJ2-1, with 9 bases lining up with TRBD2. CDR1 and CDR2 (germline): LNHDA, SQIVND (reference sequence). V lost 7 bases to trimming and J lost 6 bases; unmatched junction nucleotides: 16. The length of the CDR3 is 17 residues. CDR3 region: CASTLRPGLANSNEQFF. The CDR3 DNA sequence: TGTGCCAGTACCCTCCGACCGGGACTAGCTAACTCCAATGAGCAGTTCTTC.

The CDR3 here is CASSQDSNTGELFF. The CDR3 DNA sequence: TGTGCCAGCAGCCAGGACAGCAACACCGGGGAGCTGTTTTTT. The genes are TRBV9 and TRBJ2-2; D perhaps matches TRBD1 (6 bases). CDR1 is SGDLS, CDR2 YYNGEE, per germline. There are 14 residues in the CDR3. Trimming stripped 4 bases from V and 2 bases from J, with 9 bases between.

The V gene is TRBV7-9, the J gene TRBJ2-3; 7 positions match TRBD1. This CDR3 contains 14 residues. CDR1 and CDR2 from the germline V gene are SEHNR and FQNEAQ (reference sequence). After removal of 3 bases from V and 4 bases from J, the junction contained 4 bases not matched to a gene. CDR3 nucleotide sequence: TGTGCCAGCAGCTTGGCAGGGGGATCAGATACGCAGTATTTT. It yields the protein CASSLAGGSDTQYF.

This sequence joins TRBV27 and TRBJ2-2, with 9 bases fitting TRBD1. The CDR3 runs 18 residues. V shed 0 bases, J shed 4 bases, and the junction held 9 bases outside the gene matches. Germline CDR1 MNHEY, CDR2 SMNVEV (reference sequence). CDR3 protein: CASSLSRDREGRTGELFF. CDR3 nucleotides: TGTGCCAGCAGTTTATCAAGGGACAGGGAGGGGCGCACCGGGGAGCTGTTTTTT.

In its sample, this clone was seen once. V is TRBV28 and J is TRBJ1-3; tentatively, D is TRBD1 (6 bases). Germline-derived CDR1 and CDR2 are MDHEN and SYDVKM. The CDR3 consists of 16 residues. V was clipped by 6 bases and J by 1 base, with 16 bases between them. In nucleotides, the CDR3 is TGTGCCAGCAGCCTAGACAGGACGGGATCTGGAAACACCATATATTTT. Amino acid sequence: CASSLDRTGSGNTIYF.

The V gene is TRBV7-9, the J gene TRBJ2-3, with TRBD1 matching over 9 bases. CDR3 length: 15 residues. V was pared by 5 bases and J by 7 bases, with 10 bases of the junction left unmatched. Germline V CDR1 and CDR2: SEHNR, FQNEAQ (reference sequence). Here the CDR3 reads CASSAGGQGLHTQYF. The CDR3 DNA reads TGTGCCAGCAGCGCCGGGGGACAGGGATTGCATACGCAGTATTTT. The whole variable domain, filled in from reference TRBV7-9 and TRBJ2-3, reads DTGVSQNPRHKITKRGQNVTFRCDPISEHNRLYWYRQTLGQGPEFLTYFQNEAQLEKSRLLSDRFSAERPKGSFSTLEIQRTEQGDSAMYLCASSAGGQGLHTQYFGPGTRLTVL.

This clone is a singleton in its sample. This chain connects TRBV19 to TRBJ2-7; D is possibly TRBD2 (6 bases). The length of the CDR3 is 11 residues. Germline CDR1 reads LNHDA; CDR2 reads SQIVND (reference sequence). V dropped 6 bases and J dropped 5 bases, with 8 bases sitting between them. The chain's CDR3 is CASRSGDEQYF. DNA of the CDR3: TGTGCCAGTAGGTCGGGGGACGAGCAGTACTTC.

The CDR3 sequence: CASSQGFGNRAETQYF. The CDR3 DNA reads as TGCGCCAGCAGCCAAGGTTTTGGGAACAGGGCTGAGACCCAGTACTTC. V is TRBV4-3 and J is TRBJ2-5; the D gene is possibly TRBD1 (6 bases). There are 16 residues in the CDR3. Trimming left V 1 base short and J 5 bases short, with 17 bases between. Germline V gene data show CDR1 as LGHNA and CDR2 as YSLEER.

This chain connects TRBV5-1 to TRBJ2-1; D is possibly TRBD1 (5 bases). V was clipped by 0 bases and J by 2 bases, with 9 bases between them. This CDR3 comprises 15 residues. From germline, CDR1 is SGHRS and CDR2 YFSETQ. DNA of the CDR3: TGCGCCAGCAGCTTGGTGGACAACACCTACAATGAGCAGTTCTTC. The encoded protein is CASSLVDNTYNEQFF.